The next 8 T cell receptor beta chains were all read from a single sample in a study of blood T cells in healthy people across ages. The use of a sample-barcoded 5' primer and a J-beta primer mix characterized a second PCR of about 6 to 12 cycles. TCRdb independently ran MiXCR on the 5' RACE reads; one entry per CDR3 protein. Of 700,000 to 800,000 distinct CDR3 sequences in the sample, roughly 43% were seen once. Sequencing used blood. Receptors originate from a woman aged 60-75 years in good health.

V usage is TRBV9 and J usage is TRBJ2-3; a possible D gene is TRBD2 (6 bases). The V and J ends lost 0 bases and 0 bases respectively, with 11 bases between them. Germline V lookup: CDR1 SGDLS, CDR2 YYNGEE. This CDR3 is built from 16 residues. CDR3 protein: CASSVGLASSTDTQYF. Here the CDR3 DNA reads TGTGCCAGCAGCGTAGGCCTAGCGTCTAGCACAGATACGCAGTATTTT.

This clonotype has more than one count but fewer than ten. The J gene is TRBJ1-1, the V gene TRBV28; D is possibly TRBD1 (5 bases). With 4 bases removed from V and 1 base from J, the gap between germline ends came to 13 bases. This CDR3 region has 15 residues. Germline CDR1 MDHEN, CDR2 SYDVKM. The CDR3 loop is CASSSQGFGNTEAFF. The CDR3 nucleotides are TGTGCCAGCAGTTCCCAGGGTTTCGGGAACACTGAAGCTTTCTTT.

The chain joins TRBV10-3 to TRBJ2-7; the D gene is possibly TRBD2 (6 bases). Germline V gene sequence: CDR1 ENHRY, CDR2 SYGVKD. Trimming removed 7 bases from V and 6 bases from J, with 16 bases in between. The CDR3 has 13 amino acids. The CDR3 is CAIMGTQEGEQYF. CDR3 sequence (DNA): TGTGCCATCATGGGGACCCAGGAGGGCGAGCAGTACTTC.

On this clonotype: This may stem from a read error, because a much larger clone lies one nucleotide away. The chain employs TRBV6-5 and TRBJ1-4; a possible D gene is TRBD1 (5 bases). From germline, CDR1 is MNHEY and CDR2 SVGAGI. The CDR3 extends over 14 amino acids. Trimming took 11 bases from V and 0 from J, leaving 13 bases between them. The CDR3 DNA reads TGTGCCGGCGGCTTGGGGGCAACTAATGAAAAACTGTTTTTT. Translation: CAGGLGATNEKLFF.

The V gene is TRBV7-2, the J gene TRBJ2-2, with 7 bases that match TRBD1. Germline V CDR1 and CDR2: SGHTA, FQGNSA. This CDR3 is 14 amino acids long. Trimming removed 0 bases from V and 6 bases from J; junction bases left unmatched: 1. The CDR3 nucleotides read TGTGCCAGCAGCTTAGCAAGGGGGCCCGGGGAGCTGTTTTTT. Protein product: CASSLARGPGELFF.

The chain couples TRBV7-2 to TRBJ2-1; 9 bases line up with TRBD2. Germline CDR1 SGHTA, CDR2 FQGNSA. The CDR3 length is 14 residues. The trim removed 0 bases at V and 10 bases at J, leaving 4 bases unmatched. CDR3 DNA: TGTGCCAGCAGCTTAGCTAGCGGGGGTTGGGAGCAGTTCTTC. Amino acids: CASSLASGGWEQFF.

The genes are TRBV3-1 and TRBJ2-4, with no clear D. V was cut by 3 bases and J by 0 bases, with 12 bases left in between. Germline-derived CDR1 and CDR2 are LGHDT and YNNKEL (reference sequence). The CDR3 consists of 16 residues. DNA for the CDR3: TGTGCCAGCAGCCAGGTGGTAGGAGTAGCCAAAAACATTCAGTACTTC. Its protein product is CASSQVVGVAKNIQYF.

As for this clonotype: A junction boundary mismatches the germline segment, possibly from a read error. J is TRBJ2-1 and V is TRBV9; 14 bases line up with TRBD2. Germline CDR1 is SGDLS and CDR2 is YYNGEE. The CDR3 runs 17 residues. The chain's CDR3 is CSSSVALTSGGAHEQFF. The CDR3 nucleotides are TGTTCCAGCAGCGTAGCTCTGACTAGCGGGGGGGCACATGAGCAGTTCTTC.